These 13 T cell receptor beta chains came from one sample sequenced in a study of blood T cell repertoires in COVID-19. The method was immunoSEQ multiplex PCR; TCRdb's version includes in-frame clones alone and lacks a portion of them. In the table there are approximately 120,000 clones, roughly 74% of which are singletons. The specimen sequenced was peripheral blood. Source of these receptors: an elderly man with COVID-19, enrolled during active disease.

J is TRBJ1-2 and V is TRBV7-3; the D gene is possibly TRBD1 (5 bases). The CDR3 covers 13 residues. V lost 5 bases, J lost 7 bases, and 14 bases lay in between. Germline CDR1 reads SGHTA; CDR2 reads FQGTGA. CDR3 in DNA: TGTGCCAGCAGCCCAGACCCCGGGGGTGGCTACACCTTC. It codes for CASSPDPGGGYTF.

CDR3 loop: CSAHTDLSGNTIYF. The CDR3 DNA is TGCAGCGCACACACCGACTTGTCCGGAAACACCATATATTTT. The chain uses TRBV29-1 and TRBJ1-3; D is unclear. Trimming pared 7 bases from V and 4 bases from J, leaving 17 bases between. The CDR3 consists of 14 residues. Germline V gene sequence: CDR1 SQVTM, CDR2 ANQGSEA.

This clone has just a few counts. The rearrangement joins TRBV4-2 to TRBJ2-2; 7 nucleotides align to TRBD1. J was trimmed by 5 bases and V by 5 bases; bases with no gene match: 8. Germline V lookup: CDR1 LGHNA, CDR2 YNFKEQ. This CDR3 is built from 15 residues. The CDR3 sequence is CASSKSGGNTGELFF. As DNA, the CDR3 is TGTGCCAGCAGCAAATCAGGGGGAAATACCGGGGAGCTGTTTTTT.

The rearrangement joins TRBV3-1 (or the pseudogene TRBV3-2) to TRBJ1-3, with D unresolved. The CDR3 is made up of 18 amino acids. CDR1 LGHDT and CDR2 YNNKEL come from the germline V gene (reference sequence). Trimming stripped 3 bases from V and 0 bases from J, with 18 bases between. The CDR3 loop is CASSHPVLSVTSGNTIYF. The CDR3 DNA follows: TGTGCCAGCAGCCACCCCGTTTTGTCAGTAACCTCTGGAAACACCATATATTTT.

This clone turned up a few times. The V gene is TRBV7-9, the J gene TRBJ2-5, with 8 bases fitting TRBD2. The CDR3 spans 16 residues. Germline V CDR1 and CDR2: SEHNR, FQNEAQ (reference sequence). Unmatched junction bases numbered 5, after V lost 2 bases and J lost 0 bases. The CDR3 protein is CASSLPILADQETQYF. In DNA, the CDR3 is TGTGCCAGCAGCTTACCCATACTAGCGGACCAAGAGACCCAGTACTTC.

The V call is TRBV5-1, the J call TRBJ2-5, with 7 bases matching TRBD2. The CDR3 extends over 16 amino acids. V shed 7 bases and J 2 bases; nucleotides not matched to a gene: 14. Germline V lookup: CDR1 SGHRS, CDR2 YFSETQ. This CDR3 reads CASGSDRTSAQETQYF. The CDR3 bases are TGCGCCAGCGGATCCGATCGAACTAGCGCTCAAGAGACCCAGTACTTC.

In this sample, this clone turned up a few times. V is TRBV13 and J is TRBJ2-5; 7 nucleotides agree with TRBD2. V dropped 4 bases and J dropped 5; count of bases not matched to a gene: 4. The germline CDR1 and CDR2 sequences are PRHDT and FYEKMQ (reference sequence). The CDR3 spans 13 residues. CDR3 in DNA: TGTGCCAGCAGCTGGGAGGGCCAGGAGACCCAGTACTTC. Amino acids: CASSWEGQETQYF.

Comment on this clone: Other DNA sequences within the sample encode an identical CDR3. The rearrangement uses TRBV29-1 and TRBJ2-1; 10 nucleotides match TRBD2. CDR1 is SQVTM and CDR2 is ANQGSEA in the germline V gene. The V gene end was trimmed by 3 bases and the J gene end by 6 bases; junction bases not matched to a gene: 5. The CDR3 sequence is 14 residues long. The CDR3 DNA reads TGCAGCGTTGATCGACTAGCGGGTGTCAATGAGCAGTTCTTC. Its translation: CSVDRLAGVNEQFF.

V is TRBV12-3 or TRBV12-4 and J is TRBJ2-3; D gene ambiguous. The CDR3 is 13 residues long. The V gene lost 3 bases and the J gene lost 7 bases, with 11 bases spanning the gap. CDR3 DNA: TGTGCCAGCAGTTTGCCGACTGGAAATACGCAGTATTTT. This translates into CASSLPTGNTQYF.

The chain is built from TRBV4-3 and TRBJ2-6; 7 nucleotides line up with TRBD1. Germline-derived CDR1 and CDR2 are LGHNA and YSLEER. The CDR3 is made up of 15 amino acids. The V segment lost 4 bases and the J segment 2 bases; nucleotides outside the gene matches: 2. CDR3 amino acids: CASSPQGAGANVLTF. The CDR3 nucleotides are TGCGCCAGCAGCCCGCAGGGGGCTGGGGCCAACGTCCTGACTTTC.

The V gene is TRBV7-2, the J gene TRBJ2-3; 11 bases are a match to TRBD2. V lost 0 bases to trimming and J lost 5 bases; unmatched junction nucleotides: 7. From germline, CDR1 is SGHTA and CDR2 FQGNSA. This CDR3 is built from 17 residues. DNA of the CDR3: TGTGCCAGCAGCTTAGCCACTAGCGGGAGACGGGGAGATACGCAGTATTTT. Translation gives CASSLATSGRRGDTQYF.

Only a few counts were recorded for this clone. The chain links TRBV10-3 to TRBJ2-7; 13 nucleotides align to TRBD2. Germline loops: CDR1 ENHRY, CDR2 SYGVKD. After removal of 6 bases from V and 2 bases from J, the junction contained 4 bases not matched to a gene. The length of the CDR3 is 15 residues. As DNA, the CDR3 is TGTGCCATCAGGGGGACTAGCGGGAACACCTACGAGCAGTACTTC. Translating it yields CAIRGTSGNTYEQYF.

The chain links TRBV7-2 to TRBJ2-1; the D is unclear. Germline CDR1 and CDR2: SGHTA and FQGNSA. CDR3 length: 15 amino acids. Deletions cut 2 bases from V and 0 bases from J, with 8 bases between. The CDR3 region is CASSLQWSSYNEQFF. The DNA for the CDR3 is TGTGCCAGCAGCTTACAGTGGAGCTCCTACAATGAGCAGTTCTTC.